The rows below give T cell receptor beta chains drawn from one sample of a study of long-term antiretroviral therapy in people with HIV. Clones were read by immunoSEQ multiplex PCR, and TCRdb kept only the in-frame ones, dropping some. Among roughly 29,000 clones listed, 95% were seen once. Sequences were derived from unsorted PBMCs, sampled 5.3 years after starting antiretroviral therapy. The receptors originated from a man aged 30 to 39 with HIV. The CDR3 runs from the conserved cysteine through the conserved F or W. Each record gives: V gene, clone size, J gene, D gene, CDR3 protein, CDR3 DNA. D genes are given only for firm matches. Clone size is stated in some rows and not others, as once, few, many or a class when expanded.

TRBV4-1	.	TRBJ2-3	.	CASSQDYNTDTQYF	TGCGCCAGCAGCCAAGACTATAACACAGATACGCAGTATTTT
TRBV27	.	TRBJ2-2	TRBD2	CASSLFGLAGRELFF	TGTGCCAGCAGTTTATTTGGGCTAGCGGGGAGGGAGCTGTTTTTT
TRBV7-9	.	TRBJ1-2	.	CASRPDLMYGYTF	TGTGCCAGCCGCCCTGATCTAATGTATGGCTACACCTTC
TRBV29-1	.	TRBJ2-3	.	CSVEEGDGTDTQYF	TGCAGCGTTGAAGAGGGTGATGGCACAGATACGCAGTATTTT
TRBV15	.	TRBJ1-4	.	CATSRDLGLGEKLFF	TGTGCCACCAGCAGAGATTTGGGATTGGGAGAAAAACTGTTTTTT
TRBV18	.	TRBJ1-5	.	CASSPPGGGGDQPQHF	TGTGCCAGCTCACCACCCGGAGGGGGTGGTGATCAGCCCCAGCATTTT
TRBV4-3	.	TRBJ1-1	.	CASSQDGAEGAEAFF	TGCGCCAGCAGCCAAGATGGGGCGGAGGGCGCTGAAGCTTTCTTT
TRBV6-4	.	TRBJ2-7	.	CASSDSRRQLDLSYEQYF	TGTGCCAGCAGTGACTCCCGTCGGCAGCTAGACCTCTCCTACGAGCAGTACTTC
TRBV27	.	TRBJ2-7	TRBD2	CASSLAGLAGGRTYEQYF	TGTGCCAGCAGTTTAGCAGGACTAGCGGGAGGGAGAACCTACGAGCAGTACTTC
TRBV6-6	.	TRBJ2-4	TRBD1	CASSYRADRDIQYF	TGTGCCAGCAGTTACAGGGCGGACAGGGACATTCAGTACTTC
TRBV6-4	.	TRBJ2-1	TRBD1	CASSTDRGGYNEQFF	TGTGCCAGCAGTACCGACAGGGGAGGCTACAATGAGCAGTTCTTC
TRBV7-8	.	TRBJ2-5	TRBD1	CASSPRTGSGETQYF	TGTGCCAGCAGCCCCCGGACAGGGTCAGGGGAGACCCAGTACTTC
TRBV30	.	TRBJ2-1	.	CAGAESYNEQFF	TGTGCCGGCGCAGAGTCCTACAATGAGCAGTTCTTC
TRBV5-6	once	TRBJ1-2	TRBD1	CASSLNRGGYTF	TGTGCCAGCAGCTTGAACAGGGGCGGCTACACCTTC
TRBV27	.	TRBJ2-5	.	CASSFTGTETQYF	TGTGCCAGCAGTTTCACAGGGACTGAGACCCAGTACTTC
TRBV19	.	TRBJ2-2	.	CASSPFYREGELFF	TGTGCCAGTAGTCCCTTTTACAGGGAAGGGGAGCTGTTTTTT
TRBV13	once	TRBJ2-5	.	CASSLGRDLQETQYF	TGTGCCAGCAGCTTAGGCCGGGACTTGCAAGAGACCCAGTACTTC
TRBV19	.	TRBJ1-4	TRBD1	CASSTGGNEKLFF	TGTGCCAGTAGCACAGGGGGTAATGAAAAACTGTTTTTT